Listed below are T cell receptor beta chains from one sample, sequenced in a study of shared clonotypes between healthy human individuals. Clones were read by immunoSEQ multiplex PCR, and TCRdb kept only the in-frame ones, dropping some. Of about 610,000 clones listed, around 97% are singletons. Specimen: naive CD4+ T cells sorted from blood. The receptors derive from a woman in her twenties or thirties in good health. CDR3s include the opening cysteine and the closing phenylalanine or tryptophan. The order of the fields is clone size, D gene, V gene, J gene, CDR3 DNA, CDR3 protein. D genes are given only for firm matches. Clone size is stated in some rows and not others, as once, few, many or a class when expanded.

>.|.|TRBV6-5|TRBJ2-7
TGTGCCAGCACCCGTTCGGCAGGTAGTATCTACGAGCAGTACTTC
CASTRSAGSIYEQYF
>.|.|TRBV6-5|TRBJ1-2
TGTGCCAGCAGTTACGGCGGTCAGGGTAATGGCTACACCTTC
CASSYGGQGNGYTF
>.|.|TRBV6-4|TRBJ2-2
TGTGCCAGCAGTGAACAGGGACGGAACATCCCCGGGGAGCTGTTTTTT
CASSEQGRNIPGELFF
>.|.|TRBV27|TRBJ1-4
TGTGCCAGCAGTTTACAGGGGAATTATATAGGGACTAATGAAAAACTGTTTTTT
CASSLQGNYIGTNEKLFF
>.|.|TRBV11-3|TRBJ2-5
TGTGCCAGCAGCTTAGTAGGGCGAGATTCGGAGACCCAGTACTTC
CASSLVGRDSETQYF
>.|.|TRBV7-2|TRBJ2-3
TGTGCCAGCAGCTTAGCGGGAGAGAAGTATTTT
CASSLAGEKYF
>.|TRBD2|TRBV19|TRBJ2-5
TGTGCCAGTAGTACTCGACTAGCGGGAGCAGGAGAGACCCAGTACTTC
CASSTRLAGAGETQYF
>.|.|TRBV5-1|TRBJ2-5
TGCGCCAGCAGTCGGACGAAAGAGACCCAGTACTTC
CASSRTKETQYF
>.|.|TRBV2|TRBJ2-7
TGTGCCAGCAGTGAACAGGGAAACGAGCAGTACTTC
CASSEQGNEQYF
>.|.|TRBV10-2|TRBJ2-7
TGCGCCAGCAGTAGCGTAAACTACGAGCAGTACTTC
CASSSVNYEQYF
>few|TRBD1|TRBV30|TRBJ2-2
TGTGCCAGGACAGGATTCAGCACCGGGGAGCTGTTTTTT
CARTGFSTGELFF
>.|.|TRBV7-2|TRBJ1-4
TGTGCCAGCAGCTCCGATAACGAAAAGCTGTTTTTT
CASSSDNEKLFF
>.|TRBD1|TRBV30|TRBJ1-1
TGTGCCTGCCCAGGGGGCACGGCTTTCTTT
CACPGGTAFF
>.|.|TRBV25-1|TRBJ2-3
TGTGCCAGCAGTGAATTAAGAGGGACACGGAGGACAGATACGCAGTATTTT
CASSELRGTRRTDTQYF
>once|.|TRBV19|TRBJ1-2
TGTGCCAGTAGTATAAACGCCGACTCTTATGGCTACACCTTC
CASSINADSYGYTF
>.|TRBD2|TRBV11-2|TRBJ2-5
TGTGCCAGCAGCTTAGCTAGCGGGATTGTAGAGACCCAGTACTTC
CASSLASGIVETQYF